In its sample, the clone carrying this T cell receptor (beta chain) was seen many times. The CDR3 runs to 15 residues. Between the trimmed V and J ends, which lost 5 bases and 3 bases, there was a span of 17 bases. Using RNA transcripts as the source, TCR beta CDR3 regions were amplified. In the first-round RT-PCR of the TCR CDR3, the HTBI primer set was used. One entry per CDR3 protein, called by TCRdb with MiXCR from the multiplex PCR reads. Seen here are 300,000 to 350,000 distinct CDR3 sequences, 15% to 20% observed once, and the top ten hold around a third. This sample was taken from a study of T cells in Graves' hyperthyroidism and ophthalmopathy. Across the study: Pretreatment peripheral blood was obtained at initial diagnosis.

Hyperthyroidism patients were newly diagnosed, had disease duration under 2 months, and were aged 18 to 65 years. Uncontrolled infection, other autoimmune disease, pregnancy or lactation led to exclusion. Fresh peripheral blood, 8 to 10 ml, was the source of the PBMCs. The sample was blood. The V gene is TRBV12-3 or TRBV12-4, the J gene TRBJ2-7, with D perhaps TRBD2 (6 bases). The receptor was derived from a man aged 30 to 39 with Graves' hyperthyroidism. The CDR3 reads CASSPEGGTFYEQYF. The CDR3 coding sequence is TGTGCCAGCAGTCCCGAGGGAGGAACCTTCTACGAGCAGTACTTC.